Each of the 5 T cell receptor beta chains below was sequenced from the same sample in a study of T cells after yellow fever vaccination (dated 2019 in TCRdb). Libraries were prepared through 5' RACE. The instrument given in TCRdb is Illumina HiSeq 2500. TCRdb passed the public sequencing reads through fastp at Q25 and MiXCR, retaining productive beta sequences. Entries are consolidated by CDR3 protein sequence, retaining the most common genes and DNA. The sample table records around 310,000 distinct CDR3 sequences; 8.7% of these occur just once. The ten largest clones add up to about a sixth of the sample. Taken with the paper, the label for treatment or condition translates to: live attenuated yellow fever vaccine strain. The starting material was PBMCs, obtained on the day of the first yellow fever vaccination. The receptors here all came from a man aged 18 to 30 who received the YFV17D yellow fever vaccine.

In DNA, the CDR3 is TGCAGTGCTAGAGATCTTACCTTTTCGCCCGACACTGAAGCTTTCTTT. It is translated as CSARDLTFSPDTEAFF. The chain combines TRBV20-1 with TRBJ1-1; unclear D gene. CDR1 is DFQATT and CDR2 is SNEGSKA in the germline V gene (reference sequence). V lost 0 bases and J lost 3, with 17 bases in between. The CDR3 runs 16 residues.

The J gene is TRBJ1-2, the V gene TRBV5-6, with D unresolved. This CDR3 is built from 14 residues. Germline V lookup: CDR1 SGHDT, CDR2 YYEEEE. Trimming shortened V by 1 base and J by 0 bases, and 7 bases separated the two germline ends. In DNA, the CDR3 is TGTGCCAGCAGCTTGTACGGGGCTAACTATGGCTACACCTTC. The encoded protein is CASSLYGANYGYTF.

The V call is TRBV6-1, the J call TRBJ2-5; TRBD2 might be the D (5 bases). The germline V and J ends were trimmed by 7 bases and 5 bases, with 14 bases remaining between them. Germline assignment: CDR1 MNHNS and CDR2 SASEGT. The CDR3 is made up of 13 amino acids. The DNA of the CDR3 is TGTGCCAGCAATAGAGGGATGAGTGAGACCCAGTACTTC. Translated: CASNRGMSETQYF.

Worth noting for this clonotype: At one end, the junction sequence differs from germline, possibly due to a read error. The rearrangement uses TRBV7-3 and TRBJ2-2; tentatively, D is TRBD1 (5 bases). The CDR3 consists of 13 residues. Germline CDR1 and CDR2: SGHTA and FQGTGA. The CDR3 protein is CTSSQGNTGELFF. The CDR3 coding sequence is TGTACCAGCAGCCAGGGGAACACCGGGGAGCTGTTTTTT.

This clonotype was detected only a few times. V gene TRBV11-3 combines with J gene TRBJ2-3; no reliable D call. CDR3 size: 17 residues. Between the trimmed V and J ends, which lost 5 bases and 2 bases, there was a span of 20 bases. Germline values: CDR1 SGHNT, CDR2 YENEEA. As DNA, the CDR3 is TGTGCCAGCAGCGCACGTATTGGAGAAACCTTCACAGATACGCAGTATTTT. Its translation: CASSARIGETFTDTQYF.